These 3 T cell receptor beta chains came from one sample sequenced in a study of T cells after posttransplantation cyclophosphamide (dated by TCRdb to about 2016). Library construction relied on the immunoSEQ multiplex PCR assay. The table comes from immuneACCESS by way of TCRdb, which keeps in-frame sequences with V and J called. Part of the clones is missing from these tables; in studies checked, under half for an unresolved V gene and the rest for unknown reasons. This sample has under 45,000 clones in the table, none counted a single time. Of the sample, more than 4.5% falls within the top ten clones. The specimen sequenced was PBMCs. The receptors come from a woman in her forties or fifties in good health and a related stem cell transplant donor.

This clone was observed many times. This rearrangement joins TRBV6-6 to TRBJ1-4; 7 nucleotides align to TRBD1. The germline V gene encodes CDR1 MNHNY and CDR2 SVGAGI (reference sequence). The CDR3 extends over 14 amino acids. The J segment lost 8 bases and the V segment lost 6 bases, leaving 9 bases of the junction unmatched. The CDR3 region is CASSEQGRREKLFF. The DNA of the CDR3 is TGTGCCAGCAGCGAACAGGGGCGAAGGGAAAAACTGTTTTTT.

This clone was found many times. V and J are TRBV4-1 and TRBJ1-2; no firm D call. This CDR3 region has 16 residues. CDR1 and CDR2 (germline): MGHRA, YSYEKL. Trimming removed 4 bases at V and 6 bases at J, with 21 bases between. The CDR3 spells CASSPYQQITSDGYTF. The CDR3, as DNA: TGCGCCAGCAGCCCGTACCAACAGATCACTAGTGATGGCTACACCTTC.

This clone was detected ten times or more. The V and J genes are TRBV28 and TRBJ2-7; D is perhaps TRBD2 (7 bases). This CDR3 spans 16 amino acids. Germline CDR1 and CDR2: MDHEN and SYDVKM. V dropped 1 base and J dropped 5 bases, with 18 bases sitting between them. DNA for the CDR3: TGTGCCAGCAGTTTATATCCCTCGTGGGGGGGCCACGAGCAGTACTTC. Translation: CASSLYPSWGGHEQYF.